The 15 T cell receptor beta chains reported below all come from one sample, sequenced in a study of cytomegalovirus exposure and HLA in healthy donors. Measured with immunoSEQ multiplex PCR; TCRdb has only the in-frame clones, and not every one. This sample has 300,000 or so clones, with approximately 86% found just once. The sequenced sample was PBMCs. These receptors were obtained from a man between 25 and 39 years old in good health and CMV-seronegative.

The rearrangement links TRBV5-1 to TRBJ2-7, with TRBD1 matching 10 bases. The CDR3 runs 16 residues. CDR1 is SGHRS, CDR2 YFSETQ, per germline. Trimming cost V 4 bases and J 1 base; bases outside gene matches: 8. This chain's CDR3 is CASSRLGTGDSYEQYF. CDR3 sequence (DNA): TGCGCCAGCAGCCGACTGGGGACAGGGGATTCCTACGAGCAGTACTTC. The whole variable domain, filled in from reference TRBV5-1 and TRBJ2-7, reads KAGVTQTPRYLIKTRGQQVTLSCSPISGHRSVSWYQQTPGQGLQFLFEYFSETQRNKGNFPGRFSGRQFSNSRSEMNVSTLELGDSALYLCASSRLGTGDSYEQYFGPGTRLTVT.

V is TRBV7-8 and J is TRBJ1-5, with D perhaps TRBD1 (5 bases). Per the germline V gene, CDR1 is SGHVS and CDR2 is FQNEAQ. CDR3 length equals 15 residues. V shed 0 bases and J shed 4 bases, with 10 bases lying between them. CDR3 in DNA: TGTGCCAGCAGCTTAGCGGCAGGGATGAATCAGCCCCAGCATTTT. Its translation: CASSLAAGMNQPQHF.

This clone has only one observation. V and J are TRBV5-6 and TRBJ2-7, with D possibly being TRBD1 (7 bases). This CDR3 contains 15 residues. Trimming removed 0 bases at V and 2 bases at J, with 12 bases between. Germline loops: CDR1 SGHDT, CDR2 YYEEEE. CDR3 region: CASSLVAGGTYEQYF. Here the CDR3 DNA reads TGTGCCAGCAGCTTGGTAGCAGGGGGGACCTACGAGCAGTACTTC.

The genes are TRBV7-9 and TRBJ2-7; D call uncertain. CDR1 and CDR2 (germline): SEHNR, FQNEAQ (reference sequence). V shed 1 base and J shed 7 bases, with 8 bases lying between them. The CDR3 sequence is 12 residues long. CDR3 sequence reads: CASSLGGLEQYF. The CDR3 coding sequence is TGTGCCAGCAGCTTAGGAGGTTTGGAGCAGTACTTC.

The V gene is TRBV14, the J gene TRBJ1-2, with D uncertain. The germline V gene encodes CDR1 SGHDN and CDR2 FVKESK. The length of the CDR3 is 15 residues. The germline V and J ends were trimmed by 0 bases and 3 bases, with 11 bases remaining between them. DNA for the CDR3: TGTGCCAGCAGCCAAGAATCGGCGGGATACTATGGCTACACCTTC. Translating it yields CASSQESAGYYGYTF. Based on the CDR3 plus reference TRBV14 and TRBJ1-2, the full variable domain is EAGVTQFPSHSVIEKGQTVTLRCDPISGHDNLYWYRRVMGKEIKFLLHFVKESKQDESGMPNNRFLAERTGGTYSTLKVQPAELEDSGVYFCASSQESAGYYGYTFGSGTRLTVV.

The rearrangement uses TRBV6-7 and TRBJ2-7; 9 bases are a match to TRBD1. TRBV6-7 qualifies as an ORF whose function is uncertain. V gave up 10 bases and J gave up 6 bases; unmatched junction bases: 13. There are 14 residues in the CDR3. Written as DNA, the CDR3 is TGTGCCACCAGCCCGGGACAGGGATGGCCCGAGCAGTACTTC. Translated: CATSPGQGWPEQYF.

This clone was found once. In the same sample, other DNA sequences code for this CDR3. The chain carries TRBV29-1 and TRBJ2-5; no reliable D call. Germline CDR1 reads SQVTM; CDR2 reads ANQGSEA. V was shortened by 2 bases and J by 3 bases, with 10 bases between the two germline ends. This CDR3 spans 13 amino acids. CDR3 DNA sequence: TGCAGCGTTGAACGGGTAGCTAAAGAGACCCAGTACTTC. It codes for CSVERVAKETQYF.

The chain recombines TRBV27 with TRBJ1-1; a weak D match, TRBD1 (5 bases). Germline assignment: CDR1 MNHEY and CDR2 SMNVEV (reference sequence). Trimming stripped 0 bases from V and 1 base from J, with 9 bases between. This CDR3 spans 15 amino acids. Written as DNA, the CDR3 is TGTGCCAGCAGTTTATCGGGAGGGGCGAACACTGAAGCTTTCTTT. Encoded protein: CASSLSGGANTEAFF.

V usage is TRBV7-2 and J usage is TRBJ2-6, with D possibly TRBD1 on 5 matching bases. Germline assignment: CDR1 SGHTA and CDR2 FQGNSA. This CDR3 spans 17 amino acids. Trimming took 1 base from V and 0 from J, leaving 10 bases between them. CDR3 nucleotides: TGTGCCAGCAGCTTAGTTGGCAGGGCCTCTGGGGCCAACGTCCTGACTTTC. This encodes CASSLVGRASGANVLTF.

This clone was seen a single time. The chain carries TRBV27 and TRBJ2-3, with 8 nucleotides matching TRBD2. This CDR3 region has 16 residues. With 3 bases clipped from V and 1 base from J, the junction kept 6 bases outside the gene matches. CDR1 and CDR2 from the germline V gene are MNHEY and SMNVEV (reference sequence). CDR3 region: CASSLYSGDRTDTQYF. CDR3 in DNA: TGTGCCAGCAGTTTGTATAGCGGGGACCGCACAGATACGCAGTATTTT.

The chain has TRBV9 and TRBJ2-4, with TRBD1 matching over 8 bases. The trim removed 2 bases at V and 0 bases at J, leaving 4 bases unmatched. There are 16 residues in the CDR3. The germline CDR1 and CDR2 sequences are SGDLS and YYNGEE. The CDR3 is CASSVGTGQAKNIQYF. The CDR3 DNA reads as TGTGCCAGCAGCGTTGGGACAGGTCAAGCCAAAAACATTCAGTACTTC.

The rearrangement uses TRBV7-6 and TRBJ2-7, with TRBD2 as a possible D gene (6 bases). The germline V gene encodes CDR1 SGHVS and CDR2 FNYEAQ. Trimming shortened V by 5 bases and J by 4 bases, and 15 bases separated the two germline ends. The CDR3 covers 14 residues. CDR3 sequence (DNA): TGTGCCAGCAGCCCAGAAGTGGGGAGGTACGAGCAGTACTTC. This encodes CASSPEVGRYEQYF.

The chain links TRBV5-1 to TRBJ2-1; TRBD2 agrees at 9 bases. The CDR3 is 14 amino acids. The V segment lost 4 bases and the J segment 5 bases; nucleotides outside the gene matches: 4. The germline CDR1 and CDR2 sequences are SGHRS and YFSETQ. The CDR3 DNA is TGCGCCAGCAGCAGAATAGCGGGGGACAATGAGCAGTTCTTC. Translation: CASSRIAGDNEQFF.

The chain is built from TRBV7-8 and TRBJ2-1; 10 bases fit TRBD1. This CDR3 contains 16 residues. Germline-derived CDR1 and CDR2 are SGHVS and FQNEAQ. Trimming cost V 5 bases and J 2 bases; bases outside gene matches: 6. The CDR3 is CASSPRDRGPYNEQFF. The CDR3 bases are TGTGCCAGCAGCCCACGGGACAGGGGTCCCTACAATGAGCAGTTCTTC.

V and J are TRBV5-1 and TRBJ2-1, with 7 nucleotides matching TRBD2. Germline V lookup: CDR1 SGHRS, CDR2 YFSETQ. The length of the CDR3 is 16 residues. Germline trimming cut 0 bases from V and 8 bases from J; bases unmatched to any gene: 11. CDR3 residues: CASSLERQGGDDEQFF. The CDR3 DNA reads TGCGCCAGCAGCTTGGAGCGCCAGGGAGGGGACGATGAGCAGTTCTTC.